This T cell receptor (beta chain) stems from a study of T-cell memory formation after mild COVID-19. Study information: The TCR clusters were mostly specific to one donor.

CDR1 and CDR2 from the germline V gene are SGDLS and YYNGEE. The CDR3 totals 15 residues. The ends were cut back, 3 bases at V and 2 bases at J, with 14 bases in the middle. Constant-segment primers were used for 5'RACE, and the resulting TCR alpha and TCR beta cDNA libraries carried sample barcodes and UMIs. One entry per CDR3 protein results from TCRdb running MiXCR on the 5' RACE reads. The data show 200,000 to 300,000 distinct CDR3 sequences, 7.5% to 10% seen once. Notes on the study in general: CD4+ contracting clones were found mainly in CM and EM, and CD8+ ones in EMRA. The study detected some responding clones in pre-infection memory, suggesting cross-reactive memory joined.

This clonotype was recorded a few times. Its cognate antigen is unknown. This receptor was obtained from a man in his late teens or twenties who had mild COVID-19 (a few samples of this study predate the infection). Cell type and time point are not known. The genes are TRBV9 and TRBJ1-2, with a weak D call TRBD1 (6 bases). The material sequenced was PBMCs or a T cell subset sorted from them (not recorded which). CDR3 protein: CASSARGRGNYGYTF. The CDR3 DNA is TGTGCCAGCAGCGCCCGGGGCAGGGGCAACTATGGCTACACCTTC.